This T cell receptor (beta chain) was sequenced during a study of patients and donors after allogeneic stem cell transplantation. This clonotype was counted only a few times. V lost 5 bases and J lost 1, with 9 bases in between. This CDR3 is built from 14 residues. Germline V CDR1 and CDR2: SEHNR, FQNEAQ (reference sequence). TCRdb ran MiXCR on the RT-PCR reads and lists one entry per CDR3 protein. This repertoire shows about 110,000 distinct CDR3 sequences, around 38% found once; its top ten account for approximately 30%. The clonotype comes from a human donor who was either an allogeneic HSCT recipient or a stem cell or donor lymphocyte infusion donor (not recorded which). It is not recorded whose cells these are; they may come from a transplant donor. The V call is TRBV7-9, the J call TRBJ2-1; D gene uncertain. The sample comprised blood, either unsorted or a sorted T cell fraction (not recorded which). DNA for the CDR3: TGTGCCAGCAGCCTAGGATCTTCCTACAATGAGCAGTTCTTC. Translation gives CASSLGSSYNEQFF.